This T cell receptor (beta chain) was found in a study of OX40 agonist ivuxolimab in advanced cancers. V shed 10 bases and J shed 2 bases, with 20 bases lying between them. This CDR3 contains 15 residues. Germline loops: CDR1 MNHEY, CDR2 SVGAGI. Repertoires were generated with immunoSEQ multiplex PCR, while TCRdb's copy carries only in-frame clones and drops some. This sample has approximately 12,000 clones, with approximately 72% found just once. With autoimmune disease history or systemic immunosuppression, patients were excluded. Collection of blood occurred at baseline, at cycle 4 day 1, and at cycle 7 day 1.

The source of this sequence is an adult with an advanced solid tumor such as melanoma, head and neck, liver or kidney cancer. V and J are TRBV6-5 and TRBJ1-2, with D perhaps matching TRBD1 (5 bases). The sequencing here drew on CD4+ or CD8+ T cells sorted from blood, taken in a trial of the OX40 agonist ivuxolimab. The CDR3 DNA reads TGTGCCATCTATGGGATTGGTCAGGGCAACTATGGCTACACCTTC. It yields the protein CAIYGIGQGNYGYTF.